This is a list of T cell receptor beta chains from one sample in a study of response to subunit inactivated influenza vaccine. MiXCR was run by TCRdb on the RT-PCR reads, yielding one entry per CDR3 protein. Seen here are 500,000 to 600,000 distinct CDR3 sequences, under 15% observed once, and the top ten hold 13%. The input for sequencing was PBMCs from blood, taken about 40 days after vaccination. Source of these receptors: a man in his fifties or sixties who received an inactivated influenza vaccine. The conserved cysteine and the conserved F or W are not part of the CDR3 here.

TRBJ1-1 TRBV10-3 AISGQENTEAF
TRBJ2-7 TRBV5-1 ASSLPSGVHEQY
TRBJ2-4 TRBV28 ASSLGKRRGLENIQY
TRBJ2-3 TRBV5-1 ASSLQAGRVTDTQY
TRBJ2-7 TRBV6-1 ASSERKTGDEQY
TRBJ1-2 TRBV7-9 ASSLVTLANYGYT
TRBJ2-7 TRBV4-3 ASSQDRRGYREQY
TRBJ2-5 TRBV7-8 ASSFYRDRGETQY
TRBJ2-3 TRBV10-2 ASRVTDTQY
TRBJ2-3 TRBV29-1 SVEGGPGDRTDTQY
TRBJ2-5 TRBV10-2 ASSSIAARPPYQETQY
TRBJ2-3 TRBV21-1 ASSRPQGRLITDTQY
TRBJ2-1 TRBV11-2 ASSLYGTSGSNEQF
TRBJ2-4 TRBV20-1 SGINTGAKNIQY
TRBJ2-7 TRBV12-3/TRBV12-4 ASSLTGGSSYEQY
TRBJ2-1 TRBV6-5 ASSFRGSYNEQF
TRBJ1-3 TRBV7-2 ASSLNLRPPGNTIY
TRBJ2-1 TRBV28 ASSWGRGGDLFNEQF
TRBJ2-1 TRBV7-8 ASSQIYTGESAYNEQF
TRBJ1-1 TRBV7-9 ASSRDRNYAVNTEAF
TRBJ2-1 TRBV20-1 SATSGPMSYNEQF
TRBJ2-4 TRBV27 ASRKSLAGGHLAKNIQY
TRBJ2-2 TRBV10-3 AISPGIGNANTGELF
TRBJ2-3 TRBV5-1 ASSFTSGIADTQY
TRBJ2-6 TRBV29-1 SVGASGANVLT
TRBJ2-6 TRBV10-3 AISESTSGANVLT
TRBJ1-5 TRBV3-1 ASSSTASPNRRY
TRBJ2-7 TRBV28 ASGLAGGSYEQY
TRBJ2-5 TRBV10-3 AISETATQETQY
TRBJ2-3 TRBV5-1 ASSLEQSPDTQY
TRBJ2-2 TRBV10-3 AISDRTNTGELF
TRBJ2-5 TRBV12-3/TRBV12-4 ASSEGLAVQETQY
TRBJ2-3 TRBV7-6 ASSLGTSGRFTDTQY
TRBJ1-2 TRBV5-1 ASSDTGRSGGYT
TRBJ1-2 TRBV27 ASSLSFGSGESGYT
TRBJ2-2 TRBV29-1 SVTRSGELF
TRBJ1-5 TRBV20-1 SVPQANQPQH
TRBJ1-6 TRBV20-1 SARVTPALSSYNSPLH
TRBJ2-7 TRBV7-8 ASSSPGPMAYEQY
TRBJ2-7 TRBV7-2 ASSATSGPYEQY